This TCR beta chain was identified in a study of blood T cell repertoires in COVID-19. Study background: T cells, B-cell-depleted T cells, or PBMCs provided the cDNA or gDNA that served as material.

Residents of around 24 US areas, aged about 18 to 100 years, made up the participants. V shed 5 bases and J shed 0 bases, with 14 bases lying between them. The CDR3 is 16 amino acids. CDR1 and CDR2 from the germline V gene are LNHDA and SQIVND (reference sequence). Authors' data handling: Quantification of nucleated cells was approximated via reference gene primer amplification. The protocol was immunoSEQ multiplex PCR, while the TCRdb copy is restricted to in-frame clones and leaves out a portion. V, J and clone size derive from that table, while D and trimming were established from the DNA sequence. Found here are 300,000 to 400,000 clones, around nine tenths of them singletons; the top ten hold more than 0.85%.

This TCR came from a woman aged 30 to 39 with acute COVID-19. This sequence joins TRBV19 and TRBJ1-3, with D hard to call. The sample taken for sequencing was PBMCs or T cells enriched from blood (not recorded which). In DNA form, the CDR3 reads TGTGCCAGTAGTGTGAAGCAAGATAGCTCTGGAAACACCATATATTTT. It is translated as CASSVKQDSSGNTIYF. The full variable domain, its missing parts supplied by reference TRBV19 and TRBJ1-3, is DGGITQSPKYLFRKEGQNVTLSCEQNLNHDAMYWYRQDPGQGLRLIYYSQIVNDFQKGDIAEGYSVSREKKESFPLTVTSAQKNPTAFYLCASSVKQDSSGNTIYFGEGSWLTVV.